This T cell receptor beta chain is drawn from a study of blood T cell repertoires in COVID-19. At the level of the study: From T cells, B-cell-depleted T cells, or PBMCs came the material, which was cDNA or gDNA.

The table came from immunoSEQ multiplex PCR; TCRdb's copy has only in-frame clones and leaves some out. The data hold 250,000 or so clones, with 80% to 90% observed a single time. This clonotype originated in a woman between 40 and 55 years old who had been exposed to COVID-19. Source material: PBMCs or T cells enriched from blood (not recorded which).

Here the CDR3 reads CASNIGTEAFF. The CDR3 nucleotides read TGTGCCAGCAACATTGGCACTGAAGCTTTCTTT. V gene TRBV9 combines with J gene TRBJ1-1; D is uncertain. The germline V gene encodes CDR1 SGDLS and CDR2 YYNGEE. CDR3 length equals 11 residues. V was pared by 6 bases and J by 4 bases, with 7 bases between.